The present T cell receptor beta chain was sequenced within a study of OX40 agonist ivuxolimab in advanced cancers. On the study more broadly: Hepatocellular carcinoma, melanoma, renal cell or head and neck cancer was diagnosed in the dose-escalation patients.

The CDR3 extends over 13 amino acids. V was pared by 4 bases and J by 5 bases, with 2 bases of the junction left unmatched. Per the germline V gene, CDR1 is SEHNR and CDR2 is FQNEAQ (reference sequence). The table lists this clone with a count of one. Libraries were prepared by immunoSEQ multiplex PCR; TCRdb keeps only in-frame clonotypes and omits some of them. The sample has tens of thousands of clones; approximately 84% are singletons. The clonotype originates from an adult with an advanced solid tumor such as melanoma, head and neck, liver or kidney cancer. The chain combines TRBV7-9 with TRBJ2-5; 9 nucleotides line up with TRBD1. The sample here was CD4+ or CD8+ T cells sorted from blood, taken in a trial of the OX40 agonist ivuxolimab. The CDR3 nucleotides are TGTGCCAGCAGCTCGACAGGGGGGGAGACCCAGTACTTC. Residues: CASSSTGGETQYF.